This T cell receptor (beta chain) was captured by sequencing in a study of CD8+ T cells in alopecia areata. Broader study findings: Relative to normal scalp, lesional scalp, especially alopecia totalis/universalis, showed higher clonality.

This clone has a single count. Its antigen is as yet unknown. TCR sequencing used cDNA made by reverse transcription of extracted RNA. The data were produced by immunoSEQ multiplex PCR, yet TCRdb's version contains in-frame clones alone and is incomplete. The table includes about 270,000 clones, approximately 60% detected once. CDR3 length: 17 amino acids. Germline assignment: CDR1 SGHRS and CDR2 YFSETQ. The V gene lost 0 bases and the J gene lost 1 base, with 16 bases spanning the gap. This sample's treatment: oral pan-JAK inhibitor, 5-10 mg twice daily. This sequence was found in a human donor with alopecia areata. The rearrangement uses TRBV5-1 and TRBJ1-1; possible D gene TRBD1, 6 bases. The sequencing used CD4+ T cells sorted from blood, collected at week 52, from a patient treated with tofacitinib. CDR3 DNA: TGCGCCAGCAGCTTGGCCCTATCACAGGGCCCGAACACTGAAGCTTTCTTT. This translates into CASSLALSQGPNTEAFF.